This TCR beta chain was sequenced in a study of shared clonotypes between healthy human individuals. Within Nashville, Tennessee resided all donors, each a Caucasian adult. To note about this clone: Its antigen is unknown.

Study conclusions and caveats: Naive subsets tended to show greater estimated richness than memory subsets. Clonotype sharing among donors was expected to depend on sequencing depth.

An even split of each subset's genomic DNA across several immunoSEQ plates was performed. Method: immunoSEQ multiplex PCR; TCRdb's copy keeps in-frame clones and lacks some. The sample has some 350,000 clones, approximately 74% seen once; the top ten hold around a tenth. From germline, CDR1 is MNHEY and CDR2 SVGAGI. The CDR3 is 13 amino acids. V lost 7 bases, J lost 8 bases, and 6 bases stayed unmatched. The sequence came from a man aged 25-45 years in good health. The J gene is TRBJ1-2, the V gene TRBV6-5; 11 bases agree with TRBD1. The sample comprised memory CD4+ T cells sorted from blood. Described subset: CD45RA-negative fraction. The CDR3, as DNA: TGTGCCAGCACCGGACAGGGGGCGCTGGGCTACACCTTC. Translated: CASTGQGALGYTF.